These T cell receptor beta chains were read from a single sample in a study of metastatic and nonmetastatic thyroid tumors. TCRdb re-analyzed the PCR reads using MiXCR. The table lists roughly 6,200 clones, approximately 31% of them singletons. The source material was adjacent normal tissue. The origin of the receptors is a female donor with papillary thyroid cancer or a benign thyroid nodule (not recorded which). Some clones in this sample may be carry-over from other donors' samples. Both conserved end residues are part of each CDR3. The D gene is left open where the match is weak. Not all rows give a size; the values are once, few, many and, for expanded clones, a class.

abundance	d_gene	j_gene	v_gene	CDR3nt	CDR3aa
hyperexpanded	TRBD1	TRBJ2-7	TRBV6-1	TGTGCCAGCAGCCTAGACAGGGGCCATATCGAGCAGTACTTC	CASSLDRGHIEQYF
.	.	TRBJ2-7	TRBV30	TGTGCCTGGAGTGTACTAGCCAACGAGCAGTACTTC	CAWSVLANEQYF
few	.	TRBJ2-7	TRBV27	TGTGCCAGCAGTCTCTCAGGGACACGGCCCTACGAGCAGTACTTC	CASSLSGTRPYEQYF
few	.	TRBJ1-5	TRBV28	TGTGCCAGCACCCCCGGGACCGTCCTGTCCCAGCATTTT	CASTPGTVLSQHF
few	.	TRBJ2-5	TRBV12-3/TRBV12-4	TGTGCCAGCAGTTTAGAGGCAGCTCAAGAGACCCAGTACTTC	CASSLEAAQETQYF
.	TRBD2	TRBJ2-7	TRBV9	TGTGCCAGCAGCGTAACTAGCGGAACCTACGAGCAGTACTTC	CASSVTSGTYEQYF
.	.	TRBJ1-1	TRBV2	TGTGCCAGCAAAGAGCTGGGGGAAGCTTTCTTT	CASKELGEAFF
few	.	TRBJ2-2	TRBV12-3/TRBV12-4	TGTGCCAGCAGAGCGACAGAGCTGTTTTTT	CASRATELFF
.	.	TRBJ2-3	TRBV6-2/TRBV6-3	TGTGCCAGCAGAAATAGCGCCCGCACAGATACGCAGTATTTT	CASRNSARTDTQYF
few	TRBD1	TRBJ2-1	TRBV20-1	TGCAGTGCTAGCCCTCCGCGGACAGGGTTGGGGTTCTTC	CSASPPRTGLGFF
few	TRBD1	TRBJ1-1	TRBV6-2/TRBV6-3	TGTGCCAGCAGTTACTCGGAAGGACAGGGGGCGCGGGGCACTGAAGCTTTCTTT	CASSYSEGQGARGTEAFF